This TCR beta chain was observed in a study of cytomegalovirus exposure and HLA in healthy donors. Overall study results and limits: The majority of TCR sequences were rare, yet some public TCRs appeared in many donors.

PCR used 60 Vbeta primers and 13 Jbeta primers. Sequencing used immunoSEQ multiplex PCR; TCRdb keeps in-frame clones, though not all of them. Among about 120,000 clones listed, over 60% were seen once. V dropped 7 bases and J dropped 6 bases, with 11 bases sitting between them. Per the germline V gene, CDR1 is SQVTM and CDR2 is ANQGSEA. CDR3 length: 11 amino acids. On this clone itself: Its antigen is unknown. The identical CDR3 is also encoded by other nucleotide sequences in the sample.

V and J are TRBV29-1 and TRBJ2-3; D is perhaps TRBD2 (5 bases). Sequencing was performed on PBMCs. The TCR comes from a man in his thirties or forties in good health and CMV-seropositive. The CDR3 bases are TGCAGCGCCGTAGGCGGGGATACGCAGTATTTT. Protein product: CSAVGGDTQYF.